These 21 T cell receptor beta chains share one sample of origin, sequenced in a study of beta chain features in type 1 diabetes. Expressed TCRB transcripts got sequenced, as all isolated RNA was reverse transcribed. The data were produced by immunoSEQ multiplex PCR, yet TCRdb's version contains in-frame clones alone and is incomplete. The sample records a few hundred thousand clones, 14% being singletons. Specimen: central memory CD4+ T cells from blood. The receptor source for this set is a man aged 25 to 40 in good health.

The V gene is TRBV7-3, the J gene TRBJ2-5; possible D gene TRBD2, 6 bases. Looked up from germline, CDR1 is SGHTA and CDR2 is FQGTGA. This CDR3 spans 14 amino acids. Deletions cut 2 bases from V and 1 base from J, with 8 bases between. The CDR3 DNA follows: TGTGCCAGCAGCTTAGCGGGACCCCAAGAGACCCAGTACTTC. This sequence encodes CASSLAGPQETQYF.

The chain uses TRBV27 and TRBJ1-2; D remains unclear. Germline CDR1 MNHEY, CDR2 SMNVEV (reference sequence). The CDR3 has 14 residues. Trimming stripped 3 bases from V and 2 bases from J, with 10 bases between. CDR3 amino acids: CASSLKWGNYGYTF. For the CDR3, the DNA is TGTGCCAGCAGTTTGAAATGGGGAAACTATGGCTACACCTTC.

A few counts support this clone. The chain combines TRBV6-4 with TRBJ2-6, with TRBD2 matching over 11 bases. V gave up 6 bases and J gave up 0 bases; unmatched junction bases: 16. The CDR3 is made up of 21 amino acids. Germline V gene lookup returns CDR1 MRHNA and CDR2 SNTAGT. In nucleotides, the CDR3 is TGTGCCAGCAGCGACATAGCGGGGGGGCGCGTTACCTTCTCTGGGGCCAACGTCCTGACTTTC. The encoded protein is CASSDIAGGRVTFSGANVLTF.

The CDR3 reads CASSSGLAGGTGELFF. In DNA form, the CDR3 reads TGCGCCAGCAGCTCAGGACTAGCGGGAGGTACCGGGGAGCTGTTTTTT. The chain has TRBV5-1 and TRBJ2-2; TRBD2 matches 14 bases. The CDR3 contains 16 residues. J lost 5 bases, V lost 3 bases, and 3 bases had no gene match. The V gene's germline CDR1 is SGHRS and CDR2 YFSETQ.

This clone showed up just a few times. This sequence joins TRBV5-4 and TRBJ1-2; no clear D gene. The CDR3 is 15 residues long. V lost 4 bases and J lost 5, with 18 bases in between. Germline lookup yields CDR1 SGHNT and CDR2 YYREEE (reference sequence). CDR3 sequence: CASSPGAGSGYGYTF. As DNA, the CDR3 is TGTGCCAGCAGCCCAGGCGCGGGTTCGGGGTATGGCTACACCTTC.

This clone showed up just once. The V gene is TRBV9, the J gene TRBJ2-1; D may be TRBD2 (6 bases). CDR1 is SGDLS, CDR2 YYNGEE, per germline. The CDR3 covers 14 residues. Deletions cut 7 bases from V and 0 bases from J, with 11 bases between. The CDR3 spells CASAGRRSYNEQFF. The CDR3 bases are TGTGCCAGCGCGGGGCGCCGCTCCTACAATGAGCAGTTCTTC.

The chain is built from TRBV30 and TRBJ1-1; D call uncertain. CDR1 GTSNPN and CDR2 SVGIG come from the germline V gene (reference sequence). V was pared by 2 bases and J by 4 bases, with 8 bases between. The CDR3 is made up of 12 amino acids. The CDR3 DNA reads TGTGCCTGGAGTCGAGGAGGCACTGAAGCTTTCTTT. It is translated as CAWSRGGTEAFF.

As DNA, the CDR3 is TGTGCCAGCAGGGGACAGGGGATCACTGAAGCTTTCTTT. Its translation is CASRGQGITEAFF. The genes are TRBV9 and TRBJ1-1; 10 bases match TRBD1. V gave up 5 bases and J gave up 4 bases; unmatched junction bases: 2. CDR1 SGDLS and CDR2 YYNGEE come from the germline V gene. This CDR3 comprises 13 residues.

There are a few counts of this clone. The chain uses TRBV30 and TRBJ2-1; TRBD2 matches 10 bases. The CDR3 has 15 residues. V shed 3 bases and J 0 bases; nucleotides not matched to a gene: 2. The germline V gene has CDR1 GTSNPN and CDR2 SVGIG (reference sequence). CDR3 sequence: CAWRLAGTSYNEQFF. The CDR3 DNA is TGTGCCTGGAGACTAGCGGGAACCTCCTACAATGAGCAGTTCTTC.

As for this clone: A much more abundant neighbour one base away suggests this may be a read error. The chain joins TRBV5-6 to TRBJ2-7; a weak D match, TRBD1 (6 bases). This CDR3 has 15 residues. Per germline, CDR1 SGHDT and CDR2 YYEEEE. V lost 5 bases and J 4 bases, leaving 19 bases between the germline ends. The CDR3 spells CASSFGQPGLYEQYV. The CDR3 bases are TGTGCCAGCAGTTTCGGACAGCCCGGGCTGTACGAGCAGTACGTC.

The chain carries TRBV2 and TRBJ2-7, with a tentative D call TRBD1 (5 bases). The length of the CDR3 is 17 residues. Germline V gene sequence: CDR1 SNHLY, CDR2 FYNNEI. V was trimmed by 6 bases and J by 5 bases, leaving 26 bases between them. This CDR3 is CASSEQVGMTFRDEQYV. Here the CDR3 DNA reads TGTGCCAGCAGCGAACAAGTGGGTATGACCTTCAGGGACGAGCAGTACGTC.

The rearrangement uses TRBV6-1 and TRBJ1-3; D is perhaps TRBD1 (6 bases). Germline loops: CDR1 MNHNS, CDR2 SASEGT. Trimming stripped 2 bases from V and 2 bases from J, with 13 bases between. The CDR3 length is 16 residues. The CDR3 DNA follows: TGTGCCAGCAGTGAAATAGCAGGGACAACTGGAAACACCATATATTTT. It translates to CASSEIAGTTGNTIYF.

This chain links TRBV2 with TRBJ1-1, with 10 bases lining up with TRBD1. The length of the CDR3 is 14 residues. Germline trimming cut 3 bases from V and 3 bases from J; bases unmatched to any gene: 1. Germline lookup yields CDR1 SNHLY and CDR2 FYNNEI. In DNA form, the CDR3 reads TGTGCCAGCAGTGACGACAGGGGGCACACTGAAGCTTTCTTT. It is translated as CASSDDRGHTEAFF.

In this sample, this clone turned up a few times. CDR3 DNA sequence: TGCAGCTCCCGTGGGGCGGGACAAGAGACCCAGTACTTC. Encoded protein: CSSRGAGQETQYF. The V call is TRBV29-1, the J call TRBJ2-5; maybe TRBD2 (6 bases). CDR1 and CDR2 from the germline V gene are SQVTM and ANQGSEA. Trimming took off 8 bases at V and 2 bases at J, with 15 bases between the two ends. The length of the CDR3 is 13 residues.

This clone turned up a few times. The rearrangement links TRBV6-1 to TRBJ2-6; D call uncertain. Deletions cut 7 bases from V and 0 bases from J, with 10 bases between. The length of the CDR3 is 15 residues. CDR1 and CDR2 from the germline V gene are MNHNS and SASEGT. The CDR3 loop is CASKAGPSGANVLTF. For the CDR3, the DNA is TGTGCCAGCAAGGCAGGCCCCTCTGGGGCCAACGTCCTGACTTTC.

The sample holds a few counts of this clone. The chain has TRBV7-7 and TRBJ2-5; no clear D gene. The V gene lost 0 bases and the J gene lost 2 bases, with 7 bases spanning the gap. The CDR3 loop spans 14 amino acids. Germline-derived CDR1 and CDR2 are SSHAT and FNYEAQ (reference sequence). The CDR3 protein is CASSLALGQETQYF. The DNA for the CDR3 is TGTGCCAGCAGCTTAGCCCTGGGGCAAGAGACCCAGTACTTC.

In its sample, this clone was seen a few times. The chain has TRBV7-6 and TRBJ2-5; 8 bases are shared with TRBD1. Germline V gene sequence: CDR1 SGHVS, CDR2 FNYEAQ. This CDR3 is 15 amino acids long. V was pared by 8 bases and J by 0 bases, with 8 bases of the junction left unmatched. The CDR3 nucleotides are TGTGCCAGCGTAACAGGGGGACAGTACCAAGAGACCCAGTACTTC. Its translation: CASVTGGQYQETQYF.

The chain is built from TRBV20-1 and TRBJ1-1; no reliable D call. Germline CDR1 reads DFQATT; CDR2 reads SNEGSKA (reference sequence). The V end lost 6 bases, the J end lost 7 bases, and 12 bases lay between the germline ends. The CDR3 runs 11 residues. The CDR3 nucleotides read TGCAGTGCCCAAGGCCCGTATGAAGCTTTCTTT. This codes for CSAQGPYEAFF.

This clone was counted at least ten times. This sequence joins TRBV14 and TRBJ2-5; D might be TRBD2 (5 bases). V was clipped by 2 bases and J by 5 bases, with 12 bases between them. This CDR3 contains 14 residues. CDR1 is SGHDN and CDR2 is FVKESK in the germline V gene. The CDR3 bases are TGTGCCAGCAGCCAATACCGCGGCGGGGAGACCCAGTACTTC. Protein sequence: CASSQYRGGETQYF.

This clone was found a few times. The chain has TRBV6-1 and TRBJ2-5, with D perhaps TRBD1 (5 bases). V lost 4 bases, J lost 2 bases, and 14 bases lay in between. This CDR3 comprises 15 residues. Germline CDR1 is MNHNS and CDR2 is SASEGT. CDR3 in DNA: TGTGCCAGCAGTGGTAGGGGCGTGGGGCAAGAGACCCAGTACTTC. This encodes CASSGRGVGQETQYF.

J is TRBJ2-5 and V is TRBV19; tentatively, D is TRBD2 (6 bases). Trimming took off 3 bases at V and 2 bases at J, with 10 bases between the two ends. CDR3 length: 14 residues. The V gene's germline CDR1 is LNHDA and CDR2 SQIVND (reference sequence). This chain's CDR3 is CASSMSRGQETQYF. CDR3 coding DNA: TGTGCCAGTAGTATGTCACGGGGGCAAGAGACCCAGTACTTC.